Here is one T cell receptor beta chain with its context. The antigen remains undetermined. This record comes from a study of vaccination effects on CD4 cells after COVID-19. As for the study in general: Participants each got two BNT162b2 or mRNA-1273 vaccine doses.

The method was immunoSEQ multiplex PCR; TCRdb's version includes in-frame clones alone and lacks a portion of them. The table has about 79,000 clones, 74% seen once. Before any sequencing was done, the ViraFEST assay used viral peptide pools to expand antigen-specific CD4+ T cells. Scientists isolated CD4+ T cells after a roughly 10-day culture period ended. None of these healthy vaccinees had been infected with SARS-CoV-2 before vaccination. IL-2 medium supplanted half the medium on days 3 and 7. Specimen: CD4+ T cells from PBMCs cultured with HCoV-229E spike peptides, collected before COVID-19 vaccination. The TCR comes from a human donor who received a COVID-19 vaccine.

This CDR3 reads CASSLDGRTQYF. CDR3 nucleotide sequence: TGTGCCAGCAGCTTAGACGGGAGGACCCAGTACTTC. The gene calls are TRBV11-3 and TRBJ2-5, with D possibly matching TRBD2 (6 bases). This CDR3 has 12 residues. The germline V and J ends were trimmed by 0 bases and 7 bases, with 6 bases remaining between them. CDR1 is SGHNT and CDR2 is YENEEA in the germline V gene.